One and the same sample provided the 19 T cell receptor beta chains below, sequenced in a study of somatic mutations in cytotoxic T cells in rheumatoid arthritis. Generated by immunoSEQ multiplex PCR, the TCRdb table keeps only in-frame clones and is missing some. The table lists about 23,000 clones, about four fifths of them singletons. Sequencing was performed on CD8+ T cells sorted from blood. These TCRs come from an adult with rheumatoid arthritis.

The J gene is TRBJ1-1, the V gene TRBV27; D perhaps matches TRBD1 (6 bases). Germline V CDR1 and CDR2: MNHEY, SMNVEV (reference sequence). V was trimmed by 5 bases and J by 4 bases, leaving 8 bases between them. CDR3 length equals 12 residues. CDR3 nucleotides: TGTGCCAGCAGTACAGGGTTCACTGAAGCTTTCTTT. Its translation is CASSTGFTEAFF.

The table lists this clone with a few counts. The CDR3 bases are TGTGCCAGCAGCGCCAGAGTGGTGAACACTGAAGCTTTCTTT. It encodes CASSARVVNTEAFF. The V gene is TRBV9, the J gene TRBJ1-1, with D unclear. The CDR3 is 14 amino acids. Trimming shortened V by 3 bases and J by 0 bases, and 9 bases separated the two germline ends. Germline CDR1 is SGDLS and CDR2 is YYNGEE.

CDR3 bases: TGCGCCAGCAGCGGGACTAGATATCAAGAGACCCAGTACTTC. Its translation: CASSGTRYQETQYF. V and J are TRBV4-1 and TRBJ2-5; TRBD2 matches at 8 bases. The junction had 4 bases not matched to a gene; V was cut back by 5 bases and J by 2 bases. Germline CDR1 and CDR2: MGHRA and YSYEKL. The CDR3 has 14 amino acids.

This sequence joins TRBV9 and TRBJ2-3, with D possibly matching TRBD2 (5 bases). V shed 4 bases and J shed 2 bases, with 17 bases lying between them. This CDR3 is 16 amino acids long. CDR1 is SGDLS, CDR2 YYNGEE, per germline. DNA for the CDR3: TGTGCCAGCAGCCCCGTCGTAGCGAGGGCCACAGATACGCAGTATTTT. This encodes CASSPVVARATDTQYF. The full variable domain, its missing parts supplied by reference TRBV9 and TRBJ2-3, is DSGVTQTPKHLITATGQRVTLRCSPRSGDLSVYWYQQSLDQGLQFLIQYYNGEERAKGNILERFSAQQFPDLHSELNLSSLELGDSALYFCASSPVVARATDTQYFGPGTRLTVL.

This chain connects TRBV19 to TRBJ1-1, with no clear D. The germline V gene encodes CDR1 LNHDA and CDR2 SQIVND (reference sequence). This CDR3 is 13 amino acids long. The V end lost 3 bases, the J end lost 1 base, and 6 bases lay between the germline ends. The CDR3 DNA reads TGTGCCAGTAGTATCCAGGCGAACACTGAAGCTTTCTTT. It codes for CASSIQANTEAFF.

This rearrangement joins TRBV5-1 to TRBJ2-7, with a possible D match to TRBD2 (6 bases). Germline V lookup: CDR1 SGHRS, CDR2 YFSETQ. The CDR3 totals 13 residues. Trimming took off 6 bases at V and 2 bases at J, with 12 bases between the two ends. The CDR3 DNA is TGCGCCAGCATGGAGGGTCCCACCTACGAGCAGTACTTC. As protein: CASMEGPTYEQYF. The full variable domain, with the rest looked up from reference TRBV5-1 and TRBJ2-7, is KAGVTQTPRYLIKTRGQQVTLSCSPISGHRSVSWYQQTPGQGLQFLFEYFSETQRNKGNFPGRFSGRQFSNSRSEMNVSTLELGDSALYLCASMEGPTYEQYFGPGTRLTVT.

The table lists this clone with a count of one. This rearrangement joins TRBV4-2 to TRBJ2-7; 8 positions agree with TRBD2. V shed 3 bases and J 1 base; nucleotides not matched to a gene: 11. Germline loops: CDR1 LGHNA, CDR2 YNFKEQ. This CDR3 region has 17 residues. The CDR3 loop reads CASSQGGQRGSSYEQYF. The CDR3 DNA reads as TGTGCCAGCAGCCAGGGGGGGCAGCGGGGGTCTTCCTACGAGCAGTACTTC.

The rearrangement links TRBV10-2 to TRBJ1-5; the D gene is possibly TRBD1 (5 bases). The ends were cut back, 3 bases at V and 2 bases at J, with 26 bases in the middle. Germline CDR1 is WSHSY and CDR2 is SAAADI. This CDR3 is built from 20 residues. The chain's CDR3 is CASSDGRVIGPNWGNQPQHF. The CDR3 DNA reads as TGCGCCAGCAGTGATGGCAGGGTGATCGGGCCGAATTGGGGCAATCAGCCCCAGCATTTT.

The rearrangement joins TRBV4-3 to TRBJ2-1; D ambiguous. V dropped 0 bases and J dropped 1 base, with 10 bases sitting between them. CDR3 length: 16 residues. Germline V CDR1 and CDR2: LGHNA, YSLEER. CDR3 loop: CASSQELAGSYNEQFF. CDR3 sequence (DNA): TGCGCCAGCAGCCAAGAGTTGGCTGGATCCTACAATGAGCAGTTCTTC.

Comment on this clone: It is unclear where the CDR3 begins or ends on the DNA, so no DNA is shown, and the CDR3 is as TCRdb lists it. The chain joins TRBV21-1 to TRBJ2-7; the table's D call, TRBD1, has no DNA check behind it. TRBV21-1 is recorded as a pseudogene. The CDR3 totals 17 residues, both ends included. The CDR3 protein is CASSTNSVGQGSREQYF.

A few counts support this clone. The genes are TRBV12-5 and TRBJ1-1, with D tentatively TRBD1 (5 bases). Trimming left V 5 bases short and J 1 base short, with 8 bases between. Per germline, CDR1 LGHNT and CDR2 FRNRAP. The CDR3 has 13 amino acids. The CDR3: CASGIDRNTEAFF. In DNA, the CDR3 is TGTGCTAGTGGTATTGACAGGAACACTGAAGCTTTCTTT.

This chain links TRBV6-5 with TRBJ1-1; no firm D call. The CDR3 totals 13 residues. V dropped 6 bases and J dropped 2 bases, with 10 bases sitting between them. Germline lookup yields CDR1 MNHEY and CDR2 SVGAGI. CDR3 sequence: CASSLGPNTEAFF. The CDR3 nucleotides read TGTGCCAGCAGCCTCGGACCAAACACTGAAGCTTTCTTT.

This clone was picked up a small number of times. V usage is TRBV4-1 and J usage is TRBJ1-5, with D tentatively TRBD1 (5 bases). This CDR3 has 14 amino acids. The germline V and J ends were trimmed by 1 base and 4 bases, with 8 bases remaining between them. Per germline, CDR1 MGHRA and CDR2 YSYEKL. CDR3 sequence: CASSQGQLNQPQHF. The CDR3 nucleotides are TGCGCCAGCAGCCAAGGACAGCTAAATCAGCCCCAGCATTTT.

CDR3 sequence (DNA): TGTGCCAGCAGTGAAGACCCTAGCGGGGGCTCAGGGCAGTACTTC. It translates to CASSEDPSGGSGQYF. V is TRBV2 and J is TRBJ2-7; 10 bases are shared with TRBD2. J gave up 9 bases and V 1 base, and 9 bases lay outside the gene matches. The germline V gene has CDR1 SNHLY and CDR2 FYNNEI. The CDR3 spans 15 residues.

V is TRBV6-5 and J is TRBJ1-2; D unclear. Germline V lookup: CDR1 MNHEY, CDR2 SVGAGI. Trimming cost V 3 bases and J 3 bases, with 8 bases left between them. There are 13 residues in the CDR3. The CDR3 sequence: CASSYAGDYGYTF. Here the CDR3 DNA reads TGTGCCAGCAGTTATGCAGGAGACTATGGCTACACCTTC.

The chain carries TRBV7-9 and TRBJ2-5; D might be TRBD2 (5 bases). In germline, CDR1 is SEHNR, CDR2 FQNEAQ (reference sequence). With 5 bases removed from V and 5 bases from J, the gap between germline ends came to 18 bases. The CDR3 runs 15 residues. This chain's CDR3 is CASSPFAGNGETQYF. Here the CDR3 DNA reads TGTGCCAGCAGCCCATTTGCCGGGAATGGGGAGACCCAGTACTTC.

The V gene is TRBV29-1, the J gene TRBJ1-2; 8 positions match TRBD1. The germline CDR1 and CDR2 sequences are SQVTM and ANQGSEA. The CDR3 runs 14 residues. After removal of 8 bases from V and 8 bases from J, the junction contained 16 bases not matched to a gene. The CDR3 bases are TGCAGCTCTAAGAACGAGGACAGGGTTAAAGGCTACACCTTC. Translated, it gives CSSKNEDRVKGYTF.

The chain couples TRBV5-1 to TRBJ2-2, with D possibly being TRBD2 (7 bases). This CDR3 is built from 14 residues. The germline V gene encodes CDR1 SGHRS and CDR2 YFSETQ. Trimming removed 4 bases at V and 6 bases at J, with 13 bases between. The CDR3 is CASSGGAEAGELFF. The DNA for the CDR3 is TGCGCCAGCAGCGGGGGGGCCGAGGCCGGGGAGCTGTTTTTT. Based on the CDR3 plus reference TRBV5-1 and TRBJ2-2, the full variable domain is KAGVTQTPRYLIKTRGQQVTLSCSPISGHRSVSWYQQTPGQGLQFLFEYFSETQRNKGNFPGRFSGRQFSNSRSEMNVSTLELGDSALYLCASSGGAEAGELFFGEGSRLTVL.

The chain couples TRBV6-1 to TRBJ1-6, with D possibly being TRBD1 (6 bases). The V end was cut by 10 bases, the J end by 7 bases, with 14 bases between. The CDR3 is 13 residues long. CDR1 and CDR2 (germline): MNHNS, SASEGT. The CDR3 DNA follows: TGTGCCATCGCGGGGGCATACAATTCACCCCTCCACTTT. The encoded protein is CAIAGAYNSPLHF.